The entry below describes one T cell receptor (beta chain). The data originate from a study of blood T cell repertoires in COVID-19. Study-wide context: Both acute and convalescent COVID-19 samples were obtained from the United States, Italy and Spain. Sample material is recorded as cDNA or gDNA derived from T cells, B-cell-depleted T cells, or PBMCs.

Original methodology: How many nucleated cells were present was estimated from reference gene primer amplification. The protocol was immunoSEQ multiplex PCR, while the TCRdb copy is restricted to in-frame clones and leaves out a portion. That table supplies the V and J calls and clone size; D and trimming were determined from the DNA. This sample has about 70,000 clones, with 87% found just once. Germline CDR1 MDHEN, CDR2 SYDVKM. The germline V and J ends were trimmed by 10 bases and 4 bases, with 14 bases remaining between them. This CDR3 region has 13 residues. Sequences were obtained from peripheral blood. This TCR was recovered from a woman under 30 with acute or convalescent COVID-19. The V and J genes are TRBV28 and TRBJ2-1; possibly TRBD1 for D (5 bases). The CDR3 sequence is CAIQEAGYNEQFF. CDR3 coding DNA: TGTGCCATCCAAGAGGCAGGGTACAATGAGCAGTTCTTC.